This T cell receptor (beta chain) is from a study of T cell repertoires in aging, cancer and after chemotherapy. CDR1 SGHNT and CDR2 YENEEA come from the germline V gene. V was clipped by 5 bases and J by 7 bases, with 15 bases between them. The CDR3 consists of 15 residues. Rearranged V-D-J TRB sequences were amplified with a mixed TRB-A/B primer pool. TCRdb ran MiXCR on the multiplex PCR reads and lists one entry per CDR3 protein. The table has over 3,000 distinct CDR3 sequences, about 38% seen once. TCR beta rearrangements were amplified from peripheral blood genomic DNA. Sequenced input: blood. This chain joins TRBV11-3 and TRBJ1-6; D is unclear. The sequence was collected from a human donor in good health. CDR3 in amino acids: CASSPGRVDNSPLHF. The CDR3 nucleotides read TGTGCCAGCAGCCCGGGGAGGGTGGACAATTCACCCCTCCACTTT.